This TCR beta chain was recovered during a study of cytomegalovirus exposure and HLA in healthy donors. Germline CDR1 reads SGHNT; CDR2 reads YENEEA. Trimming took 0 bases from V and 5 from J, leaving 7 bases between them. The CDR3 consists of 13 residues. The PCR made use of 60 Vbeta and 13 Jbeta primers. Clones were sequenced by immunoSEQ multiplex PCR, and TCRdb holds only the in-frame ones, with some missing. The data show some 140,000 clones, 65% to 80% seen once. Sequenced material: PBMCs. The chain uses TRBV11-3 and TRBJ2-5; D call uncertain. The sequence was obtained from a man between 35 and 55 years old in good health and CMV-seronegative. CDR3 region: CASSLDGLETQYF. CDR3 in DNA: TGTGCCAGCAGCTTAGACGGGTTGGAGACCCAGTACTTC. Complete variable domain (other parts from reference TRBV11-3 and TRBJ2-5): EAGVVQSPRYKIIEKKQPVAFWCNPISGHNTLYWYLQNLGQGPELLIRYENEEAVDDSQLPKDRFSAERLKGVDSTLKIQPAELGDSAVYLCASSLDGLETQYFGPGTRLLVL.